The present T cell receptor (beta chain) was sequenced within a study of T cell repertoires in cytomegalovirus infection. The CDR3 extends over 14 amino acids. Germline lookup yields CDR1 DFQATT and CDR2 SNEGSKA (reference sequence). Between the trimmed V and J ends, which lost 0 bases and 1 base, there was a span of 9 bases. In TCRdb, the reads were re-called with MiXCR into one record per CDR3 protein. The sample yields 250,000 or so distinct CDR3 sequences, over 15% seen once. The TCR was taken from a human donor in good health (CMV status not recorded). Some clones in this sample may be carry-over from other donors' samples. The J gene is TRBJ1-1, the V gene TRBV20-1; D remains unclear. Sample: CD8+ T cells from PBMCs. CDR3 amino acids: CSARDYDGNTEAFF. In nucleotides, the CDR3 is TGCAGTGCTAGAGATTATGATGGGAACACTGAAGCTTTCTTT.